Shown below are 7 T cell receptor beta chains from a single sample sequenced in a study of blood T cell repertoires in COVID-19. The assay was immunoSEQ multiplex PCR, and TCRdb's table has in-frame clones only and misses some. The sample contains around 470,000 clones, less than 95% of which appear only once. Sequencing was done on a sample of PBMCs or T cells enriched from blood (not recorded which). The receptors derive from a man aged 18 to 35 who had recovered from COVID-19.

Here the CDR3 DNA reads TGTGCCAGCAGCTTAAGGGAGTTCTCGAATTCACCCCTCCACTTT. It yields the protein CASSLREFSNSPLHF. This chain uses TRBV7-9 with TRBJ1-6, with no clear D. The CDR3 runs to 15 residues. V was clipped by 2 bases and J by 7 bases, with 12 bases between them. Germline V gives CDR1 SEHNR, CDR2 FQNEAQ (reference sequence).

The chain has TRBV2 and TRBJ2-1; no reliable D call. Germline values: CDR1 SNHLY, CDR2 FYNNEI. The V end was cut by 1 base, the J end by 0 bases, with 10 bases between. The CDR3 length is 16 residues. The CDR3 here is CASSEETLNSYNEQFF. For the CDR3, the DNA is TGTGCCAGCAGTGAAGAGACTTTAAACTCCTACAATGAGCAGTTCTTC.

Points on this clone: Its ends do not fully match the called genes, so a read error is possible. The chain has TRBV28 and TRBJ1-6; 8 bases agree with TRBD1. There are 13 residues in the CDR3. Germline lookup yields CDR1 MDHEN and CDR2 SYDVKM. The CDR3 protein is CACRGLYNSPLHF. The CDR3 nucleotides read TGTGCCTGCAGGGGGCTTTATAATTCACCCCTCCACTTT. The full variable domain, with the rest looked up from reference TRBV28 and TRBJ1-6, is DVKVTQSSRYLVKRTGEKVFLECVQDMDHENMFWYRQDPGLGLRLIYFSYDVKMKEKGDIPEGYSVSREKKERFSLILESASTNQTSMYLCACRGLYNSPLHFGNGTRLTVT.

This rearrangement joins TRBV11-3 to TRBJ1-4; D may be TRBD1 (5 bases). From germline, CDR1 is SGHNT and CDR2 YENEEA. The length of the CDR3 is 14 residues. Trimming cost V 5 bases and J 6 bases, with 13 bases left between them. The CDR3 loop reads CASSPGGADEKLFF. The DNA for the CDR3 is TGTGCCAGCAGCCCGGGAGGGGCCGATGAAAAACTGTTTTTT.

The chain couples TRBV11-2 to TRBJ1-1; TRBD1 agrees at 10 bases. CDR1 SGHAT and CDR2 FQNNGV come from the germline V gene. The CDR3 loop spans 15 amino acids. V trimming: 5 bases; J trimming: 6 bases; junction bases outside the gene matches: 9. The CDR3 DNA sequence: TGTGCCAGCAGCGATCGGACAGGGGGGATCGCTGAAGCTTTCTTT. Residues: CASSDRTGGIAEAFF.

The J gene is TRBJ2-2, the V gene TRBV29-1; maybe TRBD1 (5 bases). V was pared by 7 bases and J by 1 base, with 10 bases between. Looked up from germline, CDR1 is SQVTM and CDR2 is ANQGSEA. The length of the CDR3 is 13 residues. As DNA, the CDR3 is TGCAGCGGGAGACAGAAGAACACCGGGGAGCTGTTTTTT. Protein product: CSGRQKNTGELFF.

This CDR3 is CALRAGLNTEAFF. For the CDR3, the DNA is TGTGCCCTAAGGGCAGGGCTAAACACTGAAGCTTTCTTT. The gene calls are TRBV7-9 and TRBJ1-1; weak D call: TRBD1 (5 bases). Germline V gene sequence: CDR1 SEHNR, CDR2 FQNEAQ (reference sequence). The V end was cut by 11 bases, the J end by 2 bases, with 15 bases between. The CDR3 is made up of 13 amino acids.